This TCR beta chain appears in the sequencing data of a study of T cell clonality in common variable immunodeficiency. The study's findings and limits: CVID subjects shared fewer TCRbeta clones than healthy controls did. In common variable immunodeficiency, TCR beta chains reportedly carried fewer deletions and N-nucleotide insertions.

Sequencing input was equivalent genomic DNA from CVID and controls. Here immunoSEQ multiplex PCR was the method, and the copy in TCRdb shows in-frame clones only, minus some. There are roughly 20,000 clones in the sample, none observed a single time. As concerns this clone: Antigen unknown. The read gets to within 3 residues of the CDR3 end, and the germline J gene fills in the rest.

Of CVID subjects, approximately 14 were female and around 27 male, mean age approximately 41. The CDR3 has 14 residues. Trimming removed 3 bases from V and 1 base from J, with 9 bases in between. The V gene's germline CDR1 is SGHTA and CDR2 FQGNSA. This rearrangement joins TRBV7-2 to TRBJ1-2, with a tentative D call TRBD1 (5 bases). The TCR sequence derives from a human donor with common variable immunodeficiency. The sequencing input was peripheral blood mononuclear cells. CDR3: CASSFDSVNYGYTF. The part of the CDR3 DNA that was read is TGTGCCAGCAGCTTCGACAGTGTTAACTATGGC.